This TCR beta chain is drawn from a study of T cells in Graves' hyperthyroidism and ophthalmopathy. At the level of the study: Blood was drawn when the patient was first diagnosed and still untreated.

The PBMCs studied were ones that came from 10 ml fresh peripheral blood. Trimming cost V 3 bases and J 2 bases, with 7 bases left between them. The CDR3 has 13 residues. The germline gives CDR1 KGHSH, CDR2 LQKENI. Amplified TCR beta CDR3 regions derived from RNA transcripts. Initially, a first-round RT-PCR of the TCR CDR3 employed the HTBI primer set. Using its own MiXCR run on the multiplex PCR reads, TCRdb lists one record per CDR3 protein. The data hold approximately 510,000 distinct CDR3 sequences, with about 20% observed a single time. The sequencing sample was made of blood. The chain carries TRBV18 and TRBJ2-5; D is undetermined. The receptor comes from a man between 18 and 35 years old with Graves' hyperthyroidism. CDR3 region: CASSPSIQETQYF. The CDR3 DNA follows: TGTGCCAGCTCACCGAGTATTCAAGAGACCCAGTACTTC.